A single sample gave rise to the 10 T cell receptor beta chains below, sequenced in a study of response to subunit inactivated influenza vaccine. TCRdb re-analysed the RT-PCR reads in MiXCR, keeping a single row per CDR3 protein. The table includes over 400,000 distinct CDR3 sequences, 10% to 15% detected once. Material: PBMCs from blood, obtained about 6 weeks after vaccination. The source of these receptors is a man aged 50 to 60 who received an inactivated influenza vaccine.

The chain couples TRBV9 to TRBJ2-1; 13 positions agree with TRBD2. The CDR3 loop spans 16 amino acids. CDR1 is SGDLS, CDR2 YYNGEE, per germline. Trimming took 4 bases from V and 6 from J; bases not matched to a gene: 7. The CDR3 is CASSSRGLAGTNEQFF. The CDR3 nucleotides are TGTGCCAGCAGCTCAAGGGGACTAGCGGGGACCAATGAGCAGTTCTTC.

The chain has TRBV10-1 and TRBJ2-6; TRBD2 might be the D (5 bases). V lost 3 bases and J lost 1, with 7 bases in between. This CDR3 spans 15 amino acids. Germline V gives CDR1 WNHNN, CDR2 SYGVQD (reference sequence). The CDR3 sequence is CASSEGGSGANVLTF. CDR3 coding DNA: TGCGCCAGCAGTGAAGGAGGATCTGGGGCCAACGTCCTGACTTTC.

The chain carries TRBV10-3 and TRBJ2-6; D is ambiguous. The CDR3 is made up of 13 amino acids. V was clipped by 10 bases and J by 4 bases, with 11 bases between them. The germline V gene encodes CDR1 ENHRY and CDR2 SYGVKD. Here the CDR3 DNA reads TGTGCCAACCGCTTTGAAGGGGCCAACGTCCTGACTTTC. Its protein product is CANRFEGANVLTF.

In this sample, this clonotype turned up a few times. The J gene is TRBJ2-7, the V gene TRBV28, with TRBD2 as a possible D gene (6 bases). V was trimmed by 6 bases and J by 0 bases, leaving 15 bases between them. The CDR3 spans 15 residues. The germline CDR1 and CDR2 sequences are MDHEN and SYDVKM. The CDR3 coding sequence is TGTGCCAGCAGGGGAAAGGGACTGAGCTCCTACGAGCAGTACTTC. Residues: CASRGKGLSSYEQYF.

This clonotype was seen a handful of times. The rearrangement uses TRBV5-6 and TRBJ2-1; D not certain. From germline, CDR1 is SGHDT and CDR2 YYEEEE. CDR3 length equals 13 residues. Trimming shortened V by 2 bases and J by 8 bases, and 11 bases separated the two germline ends. The CDR3: CASSFWLSHEQFF. The DNA of the CDR3 is TGTGCCAGCAGCTTTTGGCTTTCTCATGAGCAGTTCTTC.

V gene TRBV27 combines with J gene TRBJ1-6; D gene unclear. The length of the CDR3 is 18 residues. Per the germline V gene, CDR1 is MNHEY and CDR2 is SMNVEV (reference sequence). The V and J ends lost 3 bases and 0 bases respectively, with 15 bases between them. The CDR3 protein is CASSLPPGSNSYNSPLHF. As DNA, the CDR3 is TGTGCCAGCAGTTTGCCTCCGGGATCTAACTCCTATAATTCACCCCTCCACTTT.

This clonotype was detected a few times. J is TRBJ2-3 and V is TRBV7-9, with 10 bases fitting TRBD2. Germline loops: CDR1 SEHNR, CDR2 FQNEAQ (reference sequence). The length of the CDR3 is 17 residues. With 5 bases clipped from V and 3 bases from J, the junction kept 11 bases outside the gene matches. The CDR3 sequence is CASSSSLAGGLTDTQYF. The DNA for the CDR3 is TGTGCCAGCAGCAGCAGCTTAGCGGGAGGACTAACAGATACGCAGTATTTT.

This clonotype was seen a few times. The chain carries TRBV20-1 and TRBJ2-7; 10 bases are a match to TRBD2. The CDR3 contains 15 residues. CDR1 is DFQATT, CDR2 SNEGSKA, per germline (reference sequence). V trimming: 6 bases; J trimming: 7 bases; junction bases outside the gene matches: 15. The CDR3 protein is CSASHLAGDRWEQYF. The CDR3 coding sequence is TGCAGTGCAAGTCATCTAGCGGGAGATAGATGGGAGCAGTACTTC.

CDR3 in amino acids: CASSPLTSGSPHETQYF. In nucleotides, the CDR3 is TGTGCCAGCAGCCCGTTGACTAGCGGGAGTCCCCATGAGACCCAGTACTTC. The chain recombines TRBV7-7 with TRBJ2-5, with 12 bases fitting TRBD2. The length of the CDR3 is 17 residues. The J segment lost 5 bases and the V segment lost 5 bases, leaving 12 bases of the junction unmatched. Germline V gives CDR1 SSHAT, CDR2 FNYEAQ (reference sequence).

The genes are TRBV7-2 and TRBJ2-2; D is possibly TRBD1 or TRBD2 (5 bases each). The CDR3 loop spans 14 amino acids. Looked up from germline, CDR1 is SGHTA and CDR2 is FQGNSA. V was pared by 3 bases and J by 4 bases, with 9 bases between. CDR3 loop: CASSLPGTTGELFF. In nucleotides, the CDR3 is TGTGCCAGCAGCTTGCCCGGGACCACCGGGGAGCTGTTTTTT.